The 9 T cell receptor beta chains reported below all come from one sample, sequenced in a study of neurological immune-mediated disorders. TCRdb re-called the 5' RACE reads through MiXCR, storing one row per CDR3 protein. The profile shows approximately 30,000 distinct CDR3 sequences, around 6.3% of them singletons. Sequencing input: PBMCs. The receptors shown here come from a woman aged 45-65 years in good health.

This clonotype was counted at least ten times. The chain links TRBV12-3 or TRBV12-4 to TRBJ2-1, with D possibly TRBD1 on 5 matching bases. This CDR3 contains 16 residues. With 3 bases removed from V and 4 bases from J, the gap between germline ends came to 16 bases. The CDR3 bases are TGTGCCAGCAGTTTCCTGGTGGGGCGGATATACAATGAGCAGTTCTTC. It encodes CASSFLVGRIYNEQFF.

The table lists this clonotype with many counts. The rearrangement links TRBV7-9 to TRBJ2-5, with 7 bases lining up with TRBD1. The germline gives CDR1 SEHNR, CDR2 FQNEAQ (reference sequence). There are 15 residues in the CDR3. J was trimmed by 5 bases and V by 4 bases; bases with no gene match: 10. CDR3 in DNA: TGTGCCAGCAGCTCACTAACAGGGGATTGGGAGACCCAGTACTTC. Residues: CASSSLTGDWETQYF.

This clonotype occurred many times. V gene TRBV12-3 or TRBV12-4 combines with J gene TRBJ1-6; maybe TRBD1 (5 bases). The CDR3 covers 15 residues. The V gene lost 5 bases and the J gene lost 9 bases, with 17 bases spanning the gap. CDR3 nucleotides: TGTGCCAGCAGTCGGGGACTCTCCGCTGGTTCACCCCTCCACTTT. Residues: CASSRGLSAGSPLHF.

This clonotype has a count of ten or more. This rearrangement joins TRBV14 to TRBJ2-4; D remains ambiguous. CDR3 length: 11 amino acids. V was shortened by 3 bases and J by 9 bases, with 6 bases between the two germline ends. Germline CDR1 reads SGHDN; CDR2 reads FVKESK. In DNA, the CDR3 is TGTGCCAGCAGCCACGGGTCCATTCAGTACTTC. This gives the protein CASSHGSIQYF.

This clonotype was counted ten times or more. The chain couples TRBV10-3 to TRBJ2-1, with 9 bases identical to TRBD2. Germline CDR1 ENHRY, CDR2 SYGVKD. The CDR3 contains 15 residues. Trimming removed 6 bases from V and 9 bases from J; junction bases left unmatched: 12. DNA for the CDR3: TGTGCCATCAGCGCTAATGCGGGGGGGCCGATTGAGCAGTTCTTC. Protein: CAISANAGGPIEQFF.

This clonotype was seen ten or more times. The V and J genes are TRBV10-3 and TRBJ1-2, with D perhaps TRBD1 (5 bases). The CDR3 runs to 12 residues. V lost 4 bases and J 4 bases, leaving 7 bases between the germline ends. The germline V gene encodes CDR1 ENHRY and CDR2 SYGVKD. The chain's CDR3 is CAISAGSYGYTF. The CDR3 DNA reads as TGTGCCATCAGTGCAGGGAGCTATGGCTACACCTTC.

This chain connects TRBV10-2 to TRBJ2-2, with 8 bases fitting TRBD2. CDR3 length: 13 residues. Germline lookup yields CDR1 WSHSY and CDR2 SAAADI. V lost 10 bases to trimming and J lost 6 bases; unmatched junction nucleotides: 7. The CDR3 loop is CATAGLVSGELFF. The CDR3, as DNA: TGCGCCACTGCGGGACTAGTTTCCGGGGAGCTGTTTTTT.

The table lists this clonotype with many counts. The V gene is TRBV20-1, the J gene TRBJ2-3, with 8 bases fitting TRBD2. CDR3 length equals 13 residues. Trimming removed 6 bases from V and 2 bases from J; junction bases left unmatched: 4. Per the germline V gene, CDR1 is DFQATT and CDR2 is SNEGSKA (reference sequence). This chain's CDR3 is CSAPLAVTDTQYF. CDR3 nucleotide sequence: TGCAGTGCCCCACTAGCGGTCACAGATACGCAGTATTTT.

This clonotype showed up many times. A much larger clone lies a single base off, so this may be a read error. The chain uses TRBV29-1 and TRBJ2-7; D gene ambiguous. V was shortened by 6 bases and J by 2 bases, with 14 bases between the two germline ends. Looked up from germline, CDR1 is SQVTM and CDR2 is ANQGSEA. The CDR3 sequence is 13 residues long. The CDR3 DNA is TGCAGCGTCACCAGAGGCGGAGCCTACGAGCAGTACTTC. Amino acids: CSVTRGGAYEQYF.